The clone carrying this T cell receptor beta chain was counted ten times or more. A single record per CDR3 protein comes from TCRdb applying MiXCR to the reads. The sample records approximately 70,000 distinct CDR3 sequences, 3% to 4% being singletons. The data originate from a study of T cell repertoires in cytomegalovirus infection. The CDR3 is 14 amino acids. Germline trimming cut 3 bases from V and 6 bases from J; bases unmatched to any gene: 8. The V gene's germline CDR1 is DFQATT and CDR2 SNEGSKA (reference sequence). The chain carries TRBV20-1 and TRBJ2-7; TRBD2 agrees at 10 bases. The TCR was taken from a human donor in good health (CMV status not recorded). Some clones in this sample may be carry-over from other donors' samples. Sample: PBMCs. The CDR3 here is CSARSGTSVSEQYF. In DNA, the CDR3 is TGCAGTGCTAGGTCCGGGACTAGCGTAAGCGAGCAGTACTTC.